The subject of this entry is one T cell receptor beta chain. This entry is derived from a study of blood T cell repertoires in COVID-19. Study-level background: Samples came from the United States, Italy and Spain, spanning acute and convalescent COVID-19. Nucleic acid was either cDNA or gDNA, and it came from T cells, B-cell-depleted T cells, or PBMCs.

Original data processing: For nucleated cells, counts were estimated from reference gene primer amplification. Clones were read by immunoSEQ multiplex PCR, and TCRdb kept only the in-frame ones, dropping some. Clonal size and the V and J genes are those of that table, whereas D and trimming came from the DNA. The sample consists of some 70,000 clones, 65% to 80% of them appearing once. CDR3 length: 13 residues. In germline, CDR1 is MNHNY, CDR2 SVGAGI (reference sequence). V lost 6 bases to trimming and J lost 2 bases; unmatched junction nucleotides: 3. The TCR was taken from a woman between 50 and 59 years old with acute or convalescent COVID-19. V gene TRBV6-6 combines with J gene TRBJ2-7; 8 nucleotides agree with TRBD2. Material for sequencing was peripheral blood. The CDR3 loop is CASSLTSAYEQYF. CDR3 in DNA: TGTGCCAGCAGCCTGACTAGCGCCTACGAGCAGTACTTC.